These T cell receptor beta chains were read from a single sample in a study of HIV-infected patients and healthy controls. TCRdb ran MiXCR on the 5' RACE reads and lists one entry per CDR3 protein. Counted here are tens of thousands of distinct CDR3 sequences, around 16% occurring once; the ten biggest clones make up approximately 5.3%. Sequenced input: CD4+ T cells from blood. Receptor source: a human donor in good health. Both conserved end residues are part of each CDR3. D genes are given only for firm matches. Clone size is given for some rows only: seen once, a few or many times, or a class if the clone is expanded.

TRBD1 TRBJ1-2 NA TRBV12-3/TRBV12-4 TGTGCCAGCAGTTTCCCGACGACAGGGATTACCTATGGCTACACCTTC CASSFPTTGITYGYTF
NA TRBJ2-3 many TRBV3-1 TGTGCCAGCAGCCAGGGACGGGACTGGGGCACAGATACGCAGTATTTT CASSQGRDWGTDTQYF
NA TRBJ2-7 many TRBV6-1 TGTGCCGAATCCGAGCAGTACTTC CAESEQYF
NA TRBJ2-1 NA TRBV7-2 TGTGCCAGCAGCCTCATCCGATCGATGGGCAATGAGCAGTTCTTC CASSLIRSMGNEQFF
NA TRBJ1-2 few TRBV7-2 TGTGCCAGCAGCTTAGATCCAGTTGTGAGTAACTATGGCTACACCTTC CASSLDPVVSNYGYTF
NA TRBJ2-5 NA TRBV25-1 TGTGCCAGCAGTGCCGGGACCCCCCAAGAGACCCAGTACTTC CASSAGTPQETQYF
TRBD2 TRBJ2-1 many TRBV12-3/TRBV12-4 TGTGCCAGCAGACTAGCGGGGGGCAATGAGCAGTTCTTC CASRLAGGNEQFF
TRBD1 TRBJ2-3 once TRBV20-1 TGCAGTGCTAGAAAGACAGGGATCTCAGATACGCAGTATTTT CSARKTGISDTQYF
TRBD1 TRBJ1-5 many TRBV19 TGTGCCAGTACCAAGTCCGGACAGGGGGGAGGTCAGCCCCAGCATTTT CASTKSGQGGGQPQHF
TRBD2 TRBJ2-1 few TRBV20-1 TGCAGGGCGGGAGAGTTGAATGAGCAGTTCTTC CRAGELNEQFF
NA TRBJ2-3 NA TRBV20-1 TGCAGTGCTAGAGACACCGCGGGAAGATTTAGCACAGATACGCAGTATTTT CSARDTAGRFSTDTQYF
NA TRBJ2-2 few TRBV30 TGTGCCTGGAGTCCCCCCGGGAAGGGCTATGACACCGGGGAGCTGTTTTTT CAWSPPGKGYDTGELFF
NA TRBJ2-5 many TRBV4-3 TGCGCCAGCAGCCAACGTCCGGAAGGGCAGACCCAGTACTTC CASSQRPEGQTQYF
NA TRBJ1-1 many TRBV5-1 TGCGCCAGCAGGATTATAGGGACGGATGAAGCTTTCTTT CASRIIGTDEAFF
NA TRBJ1-5 NA TRBV10-1 TGCGCCAGCAGTGGCGCAGGGAGGTTTTGCAATCAGCCCCAGCATTTT CASSGAGRFCNQPQHF
NA TRBJ2-5 NA TRBV24-1 TGTGCCACCAGTGATCCACTCGGCGGGGTTGAGACCCAGTACTTC CATSDPLGGVETQYF
TRBD1 TRBJ1-5 many TRBV6-2/TRBV6-3 TGTGCCAGCAGCGAAAACAGGGGAGTGGGGGCGGGCAATCAGCCCCAGCATTTT CASSENRGVGAGNQPQHF
TRBD1 TRBJ1-5 NA TRBV20-1 TGCAGTGGAAGTCCCCAGGGGGCAGGTCAGCCCCAGCATTTT CSGSPQGAGQPQHF
NA TRBJ2-5 many TRBV24-1 TGTGCCACCAGTGATTTCCGGGGGGCCGGTGGGGAGACCCAGTACTTC CATSDFRGAGGETQYF
TRBD2 TRBJ2-5 many TRBV4-2 TGTGCCAGCAGCCAATACGGGACTAGCGGACAAGAGACCCAGTACTTC CASSQYGTSGQETQYF
TRBD2 TRBJ2-4 few TRBV7-2 TGTGCCAGCAGCTTAGGGTGGCCAGGGACTAGCGGGGGGCCTCTCCCCTCCAAAAACATTCAGTACTTC CASSLGWPGTSGGPLPSKNIQYF
TRBD2 TRBJ2-1 NA TRBV20-1 TGCAGTGCTGCGGATAGCGGGGGGCTTAACAATGAGCAGTTCTTC CSAADSGGLNNEQFF
NA TRBJ1-5 few TRBV3-1 TGTGCCAGCAGCCAAGAACCGAATCAGCCCCAGCATTTT CASSQEPNQPQHF
NA TRBJ1-1 many TRBV6-6 TGTGCCAGCAGTTACTCGAGGGAAGAAGCTTTCTTT CASSYSREEAFF
TRBD1 TRBJ2-4 few TRBV10-3 TGTGCCATCAGTGAGGGGGACAGGAGCGGAAACATTCAGTACTTC CAISEGDRSGNIQYF
TRBD2 TRBJ2-7 few TRBV12-3/TRBV12-4 TGTGCCAGCAGTTTACGGGGGGGGCTCGAGCAGTACTTC CASSLRGGLEQYF
NA TRBJ2-7 NA TRBV19 TGTGCCAGTAGTATAAACGACAGATCCTACGAGCAGTACTTC CASSINDRSYEQYF
NA TRBJ1-3 few TRBV30 TGTGCCTGGAGCCTTACCCTTGGGATCTCTGGAAACACCATATATTTT CAWSLTLGISGNTIYF
TRBD1 TRBJ2-1 NA TRBV24-1 TGTGCCTCAAAGGGGGCAAGGGGGACCAATGAGCAGTTCTTC CASKGARGTNEQFF
TRBD2 TRBJ2-7 NA TRBV6-2/TRBV6-3 TGTGCCAGCAGTCGACCGACTAGCGGGAGAACCTACGAGCAGTACTTC CASSRPTSGRTYEQYF
NA TRBJ2-5 NA TRBV12-3/TRBV12-4 TGTGCCAGCAGGCAAAATACCCAAGAGACCCAGTACTTC CASRQNTQETQYF
NA TRBJ2-3 NA TRBV18 TGTGCCAGCTCACCACCTGGCGGGTCGGTCACAGATACGCAGTATTTT CASSPPGGSVTDTQYF
NA TRBJ1-5 NA TRBV29-1 TGCAGCGTCACCACTAGCAATCAGCCCCAGCATTTT CSVTTSNQPQHF
NA TRBJ2-3 many TRBV29-1 TGCAGCGTTGATGGCACAGATACGCAGTATTTT CSVDGTDTQYF
NA TRBJ1-1 NA TRBV28 TGTGCCAGCAGTTTCACGTATAAGAACACTGAAGCTTTCTTT CASSFTYKNTEAFF
NA TRBJ2-3 few TRBV11-2 TGTGCCAGCAGCTTACAAGCGATTACAGATACGCAGTATTTT CASSLQAITDTQYF
TRBD2 TRBJ2-7 many TRBV20-1 TGCAGTGCTAGCTGGCGGGGGAAGAGCTCCTACGAGCAGTACTTC CSASWRGKSSYEQYF
NA TRBJ2-1 few TRBV7-9 TGTGCCAGCAGCTTAGGGGTGGGAGTCAACTACAATGAGCAGTTCTTC CASSLGVGVNYNEQFF
NA TRBJ2-3 NA TRBV12-3/TRBV12-4 TGTGCCAGCACCCGAACAGATACGCAGTATTTT CASTRTDTQYF
NA TRBJ2-2 many TRBV2 TGTGCCAGCAGTGTGTTGAACACCGGGGAGCTGTTTTTT CASSVLNTGELFF
TRBD1 TRBJ1-1 NA TRBV5-4 TGTGCCAGCAGCTTGGGACAGGGTGTAGGAACTGAAGCTTTCTTT CASSLGQGVGTEAFF
NA TRBJ2-7 NA TRBV28 TGTGCCAGCAGTTTACGGAGGGGACGGGGCTCCTACGAGCAGTACTTC CASSLRRGRGSYEQYF
NA TRBJ1-2 many TRBV4-3 TGCGCCAGCAGCCAAGTGAACAGGGAGCCCGCCTTTTATGGCTACACCTTC CASSQVNREPAFYGYTF
NA TRBJ2-5 NA TRBV5-1 TGCGCCAGCAGTCGAGGGGCAGGGCGAAGGAGAGAGACCCAGTACTTC CASSRGAGRRRETQYF
NA TRBJ1-1 many TRBV2 TGTGCCAGCTATAAAAGGGGCCTGAACACTGAAGCTTTCTTT CASYKRGLNTEAFF
TRBD1 TRBJ1-2 NA TRBV12-3/TRBV12-4 TGTGCCAGCGGGGCGATGATAGGGGGCACTAACTATGGCTACACCTTC CASGAMIGGTNYGYTF
NA TRBJ2-7 few TRBV12-3/TRBV12-4 TGTGCCAGCAGTTTAGCGCTAAATCTCGAGCAGTACTTC CASSLALNLEQYF
NA TRBJ1-6 NA TRBV18 TGTGCCAGCTCACCACGACAGGATTATAATTCACCCCTCCACTTT CASSPRQDYNSPLHF
TRBD1 TRBJ1-1 few TRBV27 TGTGCCAGCCTCCCACGGGACAGGGTACCCTATAACACTGAAGCTTTCTTT CASLPRDRVPYNTEAFF
NA TRBJ2-7 NA TRBV20-1 TGCAGTGCTAGATTTACAGGGCCGAGTCCAATCCAGTACTTC CSARFTGPSPIQYF
TRBD2 TRBJ2-1 few TRBV19 TGTGCCAGTAGTATTGCGGGAGGGAGCTCCTACAATGAGCAGTTCTTC CASSIAGGSSYNEQFF
TRBD1 TRBJ1-1 NA TRBV28 TGTGCCAGCAGAACAGGGGGCGCCGGGGCTGAAGCTTTCTTT CASRTGGAGAEAFF
NA TRBJ2-1 few TRBV21-1 TGTGTCCCTATGAGTGAGCAGTTCTTC CVPMSEQFF
TRBD1 TRBJ1-6 NA TRBV9 TGTGCCAGCAGCGTAGTGGCAGGGGGTAATTCACCCCTCCACTTT CASSVVAGGNSPLHF
TRBD1 TRBJ2-3 many TRBV15 TGTGCCACCAGCAGAGGGACAGGGACAGATACGCAGTATTTT CATSRGTGTDTQYF
NA TRBJ2-7 many TRBV6-1 TGTGCCAGCAGTGAAGTTGGATACTACGAGCAGTACTTC CASSEVGYYEQYF
NA TRBJ2-5 few TRBV7-2 TGTGCCAGCAGCTTTTCTTGGACGAGGCGAGAGACCCAGTACTTC CASSFSWTRRETQYF
NA TRBJ1-2 NA TRBV20-1 TGCAGTGCTAGAGTCGGGGGAACCTATGGCTACACCTTC CSARVGGTYGYTF
NA TRBJ1-1 few TRBV19 TGTGCCAGTAGTATATTGGGGAACTCACTGAACACTGAAGCTTTCTTT CASSILGNSLNTEAFF
NA TRBJ2-7 once TRBV28 TGTGCCAGCAACAATGGGGGTTCTGGCCGGTACGAGCAGTACTTC CASNNGGSGRYEQYF